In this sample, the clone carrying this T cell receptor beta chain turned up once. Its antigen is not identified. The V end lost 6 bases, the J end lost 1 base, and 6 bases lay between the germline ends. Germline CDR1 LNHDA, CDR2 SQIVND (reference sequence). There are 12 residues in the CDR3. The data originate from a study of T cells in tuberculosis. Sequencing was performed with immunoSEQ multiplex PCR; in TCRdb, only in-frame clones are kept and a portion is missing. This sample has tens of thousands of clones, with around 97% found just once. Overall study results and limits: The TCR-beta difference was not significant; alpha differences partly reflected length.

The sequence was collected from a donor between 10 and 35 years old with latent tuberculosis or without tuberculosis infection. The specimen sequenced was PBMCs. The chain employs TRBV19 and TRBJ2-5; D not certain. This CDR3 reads CASSHPQETQYF. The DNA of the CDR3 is TGTGCCAGTAGCCATCCCCAAGAGACCCAGTACTTC.